This T cell receptor (beta chain) stems from a study of control samples from healthy donors and cancer patients. TCRdb keeps only in-frame clones here, not all; method: immunoSEQ multiplex PCR. The sample carries some 410,000 clones, around 90% recorded once. V shed 4 bases and J shed 3 bases, with 10 bases lying between them. Germline values: CDR1 KGHDR, CDR2 SFDVKD. The CDR3 is 14 amino acids. The TCR sequence derives from a man aged 40-50 years with head and neck cancer. The source material was PBMCs. The rearrangement joins TRBV24-1 to TRBJ2-3; D is perhaps TRBD1 or TRBD2 (5 bases each). DNA of the CDR3: TGTGCCACCAGTGACCGGGGCCCGACAGATACGCAGTATTTT. Translated: CATSDRGPTDTQYF.